These 15 T cell receptor beta chains originate from one sample sequenced in a study of shared clonotypes between healthy human individuals. Generated by immunoSEQ multiplex PCR, the TCRdb table keeps only in-frame clones and is missing some. The sample records more than 2 million clones, about 93% being singletons. Naive CD8 populations comprised CD45RO-negative cells positively selected for CCR7, excluding terminally differentiated effector memory CD45RA+ cells. The sequenced sample consisted of naive CD8+ T cells from PBMCs. These receptors were obtained from a man aged 18 to 35 in good health. Some clones in this sample may be carry-over from other donors' samples.

The chain uses TRBV4-2 and TRBJ2-3; 7 bases map to TRBD1. The CDR3 has 17 residues. The V gene end was trimmed by 3 bases and the J gene end by 0 bases; junction bases not matched to a gene: 9. Looked up from germline, CDR1 is LGHNA and CDR2 is YNFKEQ. CDR3 loop: CASSQPRAGGSTDTQYF. The CDR3 DNA is TGTGCCAGCAGCCAGCCTCGAGCAGGGGGAAGCACAGATACGCAGTATTTT.

The J gene is TRBJ1-4, the V gene TRBV7-9, with D possibly being TRBD1 (5 bases). Trimming pared 6 bases from V and 6 bases from J, leaving 11 bases between. In germline, CDR1 is SEHNR, CDR2 FQNEAQ (reference sequence). The CDR3 has 13 amino acids. The CDR3 spells CASSDSLDEKLFF. Here the CDR3 DNA reads TGTGCCAGCAGTGACAGCTTAGATGAAAAACTGTTTTTT.

This chain uses TRBV27 with TRBJ2-1, with TRBD2 identical over 13 bases. Trimming removed 2 bases from V and 8 bases from J; junction bases left unmatched: 6. Germline CDR1 MNHEY, CDR2 SMNVEV (reference sequence). The CDR3 has 16 residues. The CDR3: CASSLTSGRARDEQFF. The CDR3 DNA reads TGTGCCAGCAGTTTAACTAGCGGGAGGGCCCGCGATGAGCAGTTCTTC.

This chain uses TRBV29-1 with TRBJ2-3; no reliable D call. V lost 5 bases and J 7 bases, leaving 16 bases between the germline ends. This CDR3 region has 13 residues. The germline CDR1 and CDR2 sequences are SQVTM and ANQGSEA. CDR3 region: CSVFLGLQNTQYF. The CDR3 region has the DNA TGCAGCGTTTTTTTGGGTCTACAAAATACGCAGTATTTT.

A word on this clone: Different DNA sequences within this sample yield the same CDR3. The chain links TRBV7-9 to TRBJ1-5; TRBD1 might be the D (6 bases). This CDR3 contains 12 residues. The germline V gene has CDR1 SEHNR and CDR2 FQNEAQ (reference sequence). V gave up 6 bases and J gave up 7 bases, with 10 bases separating them. In DNA form, the CDR3 reads TGTGCCAGCAGTTCAGGGGCCCAGCCCCAGCATTTT. It yields the protein CASSSGAQPQHF.

The chain links TRBV19 to TRBJ2-1, with 13 positions matching TRBD2. The CDR3 sequence is 17 residues long. Germline assignment: CDR1 LNHDA and CDR2 SQIVND (reference sequence). V was pared by 4 bases and J by 1 base, with 4 bases of the junction left unmatched. The CDR3 loop is CASSTRTSGSSYNEQFF. DNA for the CDR3: TGTGCCAGTAGTACACGGACTAGCGGGAGTTCCTACAATGAGCAGTTCTTC.

In this sample, this clone turned up a few times. The chain is built from TRBV11-2 and TRBJ1-5; 10 bases match TRBD1. This CDR3 has 14 residues. Germline CDR1 reads SGHAT; CDR2 reads FQNNGV. Losses at the gene ends were 5 bases for V and 10 bases for J; bases not matched to a gene: 8. CDR3 sequence: CASSGTGDRGPQHF. The DNA for the CDR3 is TGTGCCAGCAGCGGGACAGGGGATAGGGGTCCCCAGCATTTT.

In regard to this clone: Different DNA sequences within this sample yield the same CDR3. The J gene is TRBJ2-3, the V gene TRBV9, with D unclear. The CDR3 is 12 amino acids. Germline-derived CDR1 and CDR2 are SGDLS and YYNGEE. V lost 0 bases and J lost 4, with 3 bases in between. The CDR3 here is CASSVGADTQYF. In nucleotides, the CDR3 is TGTGCCAGCAGCGTAGGAGCAGATACGCAGTATTTT.

As concerns this clone: Different DNA sequences within this sample yield the same CDR3. J is TRBJ2-7 and V is TRBV7-9; D call uncertain. Trimming removed 5 bases at V and 5 bases at J, with 7 bases between. The CDR3 has 11 residues. Germline V gene lookup returns CDR1 SEHNR and CDR2 FQNEAQ (reference sequence). CDR3 loop: CASSPGNEQYF. CDR3 coding DNA: TGTGCCAGCAGCCCCGGTAACGAGCAGTACTTC.

The V gene is TRBV28, the J gene TRBJ1-1; TRBD1 matches at 9 bases. This CDR3 contains 15 residues. Germline V gene data show CDR1 as MDHEN and CDR2 as SYDVKM. The ends lost 4 bases at V and 3 bases at J; junction bases unmatched: 6. The CDR3 sequence is CASSSLTGGDTEAFF. The CDR3 DNA follows: TGTGCCAGCAGTTCGCTGACAGGGGGTGACACTGAAGCTTTCTTT.

The chain recombines TRBV19 with TRBJ2-1, with D perhaps TRBD2 (6 bases). The CDR3 has 14 residues. Per the germline V gene, CDR1 is LNHDA and CDR2 is SQIVND (reference sequence). Trimming took off 6 bases at V and 1 base at J, with 10 bases between the two ends. The chain's CDR3 is CASSLASSYNEQFF. DNA for the CDR3: TGTGCCAGTAGCCTAGCGTCATCCTACAATGAGCAGTTCTTC.

V gene TRBV7-9 combines with J gene TRBJ1-6; no firm D call. With 4 bases removed from V and 6 bases from J, the gap between germline ends came to 4 bases. Germline V lookup: CDR1 SEHNR, CDR2 FQNEAQ (reference sequence). This CDR3 is built from 12 residues. The CDR3 sequence: CASSSGNSPLHF. CDR3 nucleotide sequence: TGTGCCAGCAGCTCGGGTAATTCACCCCTCCACTTT.

This clone was counted a single time. The J gene is TRBJ2-7, the V gene TRBV28; TRBD1 matches 7 bases. V shed 6 bases, J shed 3 bases, and the junction held 8 bases outside the gene matches. Germline loops: CDR1 MDHEN, CDR2 SYDVKM. The CDR3 has 14 residues. The CDR3 region has the DNA TGTGCCAGCAGCGGTTTGGACAGGATCTACGAGCAGTACTTC. It specifies CASSGLDRIYEQYF. The whole variable domain, filled in from reference TRBV28 and TRBJ2-7, reads DVKVTQSSRYLVKRTGEKVFLECVQDMDHENMFWYRQDPGLGLRLIYFSYDVKMKEKGDIPEGYSVSREKKERFSLILESASTNQTSMYLCASSGLDRIYEQYFGPGTRLTVT.

This sequence joins TRBV7-6 and TRBJ1-3; D may be TRBD1 (5 bases). V was trimmed by 5 bases and J by 0 bases, leaving 11 bases between them. The CDR3 is made up of 15 amino acids. CDR1 and CDR2 from the germline V gene are SGHVS and FNYEAQ. The CDR3 sequence: CASSPLGVSGNTIYF. The CDR3 region has the DNA TGTGCCAGCAGCCCACTGGGGGTCTCTGGAAACACCATATATTTT. Together with reference TRBV7-6 and TRBJ1-3, the CDR3 gives the full variable domain: GAGVSQSPRYKVTKRGQDVALRCDPISGHVSLYWYRQALGQGPEFLTYFNYEAQQDKSGLPNDRFSAERPEGSISTLTIQRTEQRDSAMYRCASSPLGVSGNTIYFGEGSWLTVV.

The genes are TRBV9 and TRBJ2-1; D ambiguous. CDR3 length: 13 residues. V shed 4 bases and J shed 9 bases, with 14 bases lying between them. The germline V gene encodes CDR1 SGDLS and CDR2 YYNGEE. The CDR3 loop reads CASSPYQVGEQFF. The CDR3 DNA reads TGTGCCAGCAGCCCATACCAAGTAGGTGAGCAGTTCTTC.